The clone carrying this TCR beta chain occurred many times. Its antigen remains unknown. Individual cDNA molecules were tagged with unique molecular identifiers. TCRdb re-called the 5' RACE reads through MiXCR, storing one row per CDR3 protein. The table shows 90,000 to 130,000 distinct CDR3 sequences, with 10% to 15% occurring only once. This record belongs to a study of early T cells in non-severe SARS-CoV-2 infection. Overall study: The study sequenced bulk RNA from unsorted whole blood, with chains unpaired. Broader study findings: Clonotype matching in VDJdb favored anti-spike CD8 responses and did not capture private and CD4 specificities.

CDR3 length equals 14 residues. The V gene's germline CDR1 is SEHNR and CDR2 FQNEAQ (reference sequence). Trimming left V 8 bases short and J 1 base short, with 14 bases between. The genes are TRBV7-9 and TRBJ1-1; the D is unclear. The clonotype originates from an adult who was a healthcare worker with PCR-confirmed SARS-CoV-2 infection or an uninfected control (not recorded which). Here the sequenced sample was whole blood, taken at baseline. The CDR3 DNA sequence: TGTGCCAGCTCTCGGGTCCACTCGAACACTGAAGCTTTCTTT. It translates to CASSRVHSNTEAFF. The complete variable domain, with remaining parts taken from reference TRBV7-9 and TRBJ1-1, reads DTGVSQNPRHKITKRGQNVTFRCDPISEHNRLYWYRQTLGQGPEFLTYFQNEAQLEKSRLLSDRFSAERPKGSFSTLEIQRTEQGDSAMYLCASSRVHSNTEAFFGQGTRLTVV.